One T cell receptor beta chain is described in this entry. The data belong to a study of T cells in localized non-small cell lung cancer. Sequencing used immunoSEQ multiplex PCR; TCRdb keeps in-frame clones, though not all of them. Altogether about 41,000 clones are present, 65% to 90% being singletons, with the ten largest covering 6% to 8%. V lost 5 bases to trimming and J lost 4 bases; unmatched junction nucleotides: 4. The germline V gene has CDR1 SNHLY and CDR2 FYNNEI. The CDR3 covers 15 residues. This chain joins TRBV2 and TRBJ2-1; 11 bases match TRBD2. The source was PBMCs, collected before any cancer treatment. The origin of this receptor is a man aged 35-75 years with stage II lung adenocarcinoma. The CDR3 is CASSFTSGGYNEQFF. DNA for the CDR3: TGTGCCAGCAGTTTCACTAGCGGGGGATACAATGAGCAGTTCTTC.